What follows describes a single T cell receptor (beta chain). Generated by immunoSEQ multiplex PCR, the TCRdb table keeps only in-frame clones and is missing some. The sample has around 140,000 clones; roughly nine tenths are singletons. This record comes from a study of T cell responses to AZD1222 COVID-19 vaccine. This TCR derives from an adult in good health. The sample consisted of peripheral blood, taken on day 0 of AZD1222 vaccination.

In DNA, the CDR3 is TGTGCCAGCAGCTTGGAGGGGACAGCGTCAAGTCAGCCCCAGCATTTT. Translating it yields CASSLEGTASSQPQHF. V is TRBV5-5 and J is TRBJ1-5; 7 bases match TRBD1. With V trimmed by 0 bases and J by 6 bases, 9 bases remained unmatched. This CDR3 has 16 amino acids. Germline CDR1 is SGHKS and CDR2 is YYEKEE (reference sequence). Variable domain in full (rest from reference TRBV5-5 and TRBJ1-5): DAGVTQSPTHLIKTRGQQVTLRCSPISGHKSVSWYQQVLGQGPQFIFQYYEKEERGRGNFPDRFSARQFPNYSSELNVNALLLGDSALYLCASSLEGTASSQPQHFGDGTRLSIL.